This T cell receptor beta chain was sequenced for a study of blood T cell repertoires in COVID-19. Study information: COVID-19 samples collected from the United States, Italy and Spain covered acute and convalescent phases. Sources were T cells, B-cell-depleted T cells, or PBMCs; the material itself was cDNA or gDNA.

The V gene's germline CDR1 is MNHEY and CDR2 SMNVEV (reference sequence). The CDR3 spans 16 residues. Losses at the gene ends were 5 bases for V and 10 bases for J; bases not matched to a gene: 16. Authors' data handling: Amplification of reference gene primers was used by the study to estimate nucleated cell counts. The protocol was immunoSEQ multiplex PCR, while the TCRdb copy is restricted to in-frame clones and leaves out a portion. V and J calls and clone size are copied from that table; D and trimming were computed from the DNA. Of 93,000 or so clones in the sample, roughly nine tenths are singletons; the top ten hold approximately 6.2%.

Sequenced: peripheral blood. The origin of this receptor is a human donor in a cohort sampled during active COVID-19. The rearrangement joins TRBV27 to TRBJ2-1; 8 nucleotides line up with TRBD2. CDR3 DNA sequence: TGTGCCAGCAGTCCGTCAGCGGGAGAGGTCATTCAGGAGCAGTTCTTC. Its translation: CASSPSAGEVIQEQFF.